This entry describes one TCR beta chain. Its specificity is unknown. V was cut by 2 bases and J by 3 bases, with 11 bases left in between. From germline, CDR1 is SGHAT and CDR2 FQNNGV. This CDR3 is built from 14 residues. The data were obtained in a study of graft-versus-host responses after intestinal transplantation. Findings of the study overall: The authors found GvH clones in recipient marrow, some appearing first in ileum or blood.

Clones were read by immunoSEQ multiplex PCR, and TCRdb kept only the in-frame ones, dropping some. The sample records fewer than 120,000 clones, just over 90% being singletons. The source was unstimulated CD8+ T cells sorted from spleen or lymph node cells, collected before intestinal transplant. The chain uses TRBV11-2 and TRBJ2-7, with D uncertain. This receptor was obtained from a human donor who received an intestinal transplant. CDR3 nucleotides: TGTGCCAGCAGCTTAAGCACGGGTTTCTACGAGCAGTACTTC. Its protein product is CASSLSTGFYEQYF.